Listed below are T cell receptor beta chains from one sample, sequenced in a study of human T cells and chemical hapten exposure. MiXCR, run by TCRdb on the RACE reads, gives a single entry per CDR3 protein. The sample has some 400,000 distinct CDR3 sequences, 4.5% to 5.5% seen once. The material sequenced was whole blood, taken in connection with sensitization to the hapten diphenylcyclopropenone (DPC). The receptors originated from a woman in her fifties or sixties with alopecia areata. Some clones in this sample may be carry-over from other donors' samples. CDR3s include the opening cysteine and the closing phenylalanine or tryptophan. Size is stated for part of the rows, as once, few or many counts, or as a class when the clone is expanded.

V gene	clone size	J gene	CDR3 protein
TRBV10-3	-	TRBJ2-1	CAISPSPSGVYNEQFF
TRBV7-2	few	TRBJ1-4	CASSLGVVLGEKLFF
TRBV27	-	TRBJ1-2	CASSEGVHSYGYTF
TRBV25-1	many	TRBJ2-2	CASSILQSTNTGELFF
TRBV27	many	TRBJ1-4	CASSFGGTNEKLFF
TRBV30	many	TRBJ2-2	CAWSPGSGTGELFF
TRBV9	-	TRBJ2-3	CASSVLVAKDTQYF
TRBV29-1	few	TRBJ1-4	CSVWSGNEKLFF
TRBV24-1	many	TRBJ2-1	CATSDQTSGDYNEQFF
TRBV27	many	TRBJ2-5	CASSPTGQQETQYF
TRBV7-9	-	TRBJ1-6	CASSSAPLHF
TRBV27	many	TRBJ2-1	CASSPRLAGGDEQFF
TRBV4-2	many	TRBJ2-3	CASSQEWESTDTQYF
TRBV5-1	-	TRBJ2-7	CASSSDRVYYEMYF
TRBV2	-	TRBJ2-6	CASSGYGAGANVLTF
TRBV10-3	few	TRBJ2-1	CAISELAGGPKEQFF
TRBV20-1	many	TRBJ2-2	CSCLKTTGELFF
TRBV6-5	-	TRBJ1-3	CASSPDPFGRNTIYF
TRBV7-6	-	TRBJ2-1	CASSPPSGGGNEQFF
TRBV14	few	TRBJ2-3	CASSGSSSSTDTQYF
TRBV20-1	few	TRBJ2-7	CSARELAGTYEQYF
TRBV2	many	TRBJ2-7	CASSEAGWEQYF
TRBV12-3/TRBV12-4	-	TRBJ1-1	CASSFLTDKNTEAFF
TRBV7-8	few	TRBJ1-1	CATLGGSTEAFF
TRBV2	-	TRBJ2-2	CASRENGGAGELFF
TRBV12-3/TRBV12-4	many	TRBJ1-1	CASSPGWAGAEAFF
TRBV10-3	-	TRBJ2-2	CAISDETSGGFNTGELFF
TRBV7-2	many	TRBJ1-6	CASSLGQGYNSPLHF
TRBV7-9	many	TRBJ2-1	CASSFNNEQFF
TRBV7-2	many	TRBJ2-3	CASSVDRARRDTQYF
TRBV6-2/TRBV6-3	many	TRBJ2-3	CASSAGASTDTQYF
TRBV9	many	TRBJ2-3	CASSVAQSTDTQYF
TRBV6-6	few	TRBJ2-1	CASNKRASRDEQFF
TRBV25-1	-	TRBJ2-1	CASSPRGTGNNEQFF
TRBV29-1	many	TRBJ2-3	CSVGGLAGGTDTQYF
TRBV12-3/TRBV12-4	many	TRBJ1-5	CASSLVGKGLRNQPQHF
TRBV7-9	many	TRBJ2-6	CASSLRTGTGANVLTF
TRBV29-1	few	TRBJ2-1	CSVVTRRYEQFF
TRBV7-9	-	TRBJ1-1	CASSGGQGRTEAFF
TRBV29-1	many	TRBJ1-1	CSGKTGNTEAFF
TRBV29-1	many	TRBJ2-1	CSVERISNNEQFF